This entry is about one TCR beta chain. The antigen is unknown. Germline assignment: CDR1 DFQATT and CDR2 SNEGSKA (reference sequence). The CDR3 totals 16 residues. Trimming took off 0 bases at V and 6 bases at J, with 18 bases between the two ends. These data are taken from a study of blood T cells in healthy people across ages. Study conclusions and caveats: Among long-lived donors, naive CD4+ cells were more numerous and diversity higher than in aged donors. Strong correlation linked observed beta diversity and percent naive T cells.

Then a second PCR, running about 6 to 11 cycles, was carried out with a sample-barcoded 5' primer and a J-beta primer mix. TCRdb used MiXCR to reprocess the 5' RACE reads, holding one entry per CDR3 protein. The table has approximately 700,000 distinct CDR3 sequences, roughly 32% seen once; the top ten hold 15%. The clonotype comes from an elderly woman in good health. This sequence joins TRBV20-1 and TRBJ1-5; TRBD1 might be the D (5 bases). The sequenced sample was blood. The CDR3 reads CSARDSRTPQGQPQHF. The CDR3 DNA reads TGCAGTGCTAGAGACAGCCGGACCCCTCAGGGTCAGCCCCAGCATTTT.